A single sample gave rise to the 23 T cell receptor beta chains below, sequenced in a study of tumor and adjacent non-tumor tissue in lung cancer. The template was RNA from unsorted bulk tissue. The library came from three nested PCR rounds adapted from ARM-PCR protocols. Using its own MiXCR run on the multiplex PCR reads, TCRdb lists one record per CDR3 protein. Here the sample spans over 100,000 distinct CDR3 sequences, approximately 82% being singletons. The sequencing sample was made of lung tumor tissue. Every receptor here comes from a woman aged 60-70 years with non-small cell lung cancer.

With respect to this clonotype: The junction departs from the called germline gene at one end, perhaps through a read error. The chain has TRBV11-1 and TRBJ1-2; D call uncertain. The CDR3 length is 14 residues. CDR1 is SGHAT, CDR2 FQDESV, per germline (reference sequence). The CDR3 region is CASSLHGPLYGYTF. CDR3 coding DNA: TGTGCTAGCAGCTTACATGGCCCGCTCTATGGCTACACCTTC.

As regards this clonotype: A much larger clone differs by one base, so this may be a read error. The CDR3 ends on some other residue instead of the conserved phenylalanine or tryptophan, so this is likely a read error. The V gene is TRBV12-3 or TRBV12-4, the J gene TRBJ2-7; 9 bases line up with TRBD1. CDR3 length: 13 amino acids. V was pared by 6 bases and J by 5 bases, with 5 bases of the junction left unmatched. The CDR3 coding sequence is TGTGCCAGCAGACGAGGACAGGGGAACGAGCAGTACATC. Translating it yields CASRRGQGNEQYI.

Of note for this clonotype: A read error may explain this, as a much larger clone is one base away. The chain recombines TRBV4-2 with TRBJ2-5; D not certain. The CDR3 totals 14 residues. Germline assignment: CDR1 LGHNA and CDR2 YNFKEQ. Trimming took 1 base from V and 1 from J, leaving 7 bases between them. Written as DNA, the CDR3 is TGTGCCAGCAGCCAAGTTCCCCTCCAAGAGACCCAGTACTTC. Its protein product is CASSQVPLQETQYF.

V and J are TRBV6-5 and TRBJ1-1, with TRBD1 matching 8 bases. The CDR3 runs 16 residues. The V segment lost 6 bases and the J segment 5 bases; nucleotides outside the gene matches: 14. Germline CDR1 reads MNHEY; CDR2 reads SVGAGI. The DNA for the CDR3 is TGTGCCAGCAGCCAAATGGACAGGGCTTTCAATACTGAAGCTTTCTTT. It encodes CASSQMDRAFNTEAFF.

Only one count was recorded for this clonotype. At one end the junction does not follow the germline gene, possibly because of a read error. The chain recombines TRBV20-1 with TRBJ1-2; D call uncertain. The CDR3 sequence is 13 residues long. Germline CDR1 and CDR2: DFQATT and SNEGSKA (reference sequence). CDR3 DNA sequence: TGTAGTGCCCCGGAGGGCTTTATTCATGACTACACCTTC. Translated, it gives CSAPEGFIHDYTF.

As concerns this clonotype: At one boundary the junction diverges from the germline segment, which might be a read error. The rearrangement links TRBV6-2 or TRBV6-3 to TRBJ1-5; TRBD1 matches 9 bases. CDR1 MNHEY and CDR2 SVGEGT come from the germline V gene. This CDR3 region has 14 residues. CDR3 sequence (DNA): TGTGTCAGCAGTTGCCGGGACAGGGTTCTGCCCCAGCATTTT. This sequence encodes CVSSCRDRVLPQHF.

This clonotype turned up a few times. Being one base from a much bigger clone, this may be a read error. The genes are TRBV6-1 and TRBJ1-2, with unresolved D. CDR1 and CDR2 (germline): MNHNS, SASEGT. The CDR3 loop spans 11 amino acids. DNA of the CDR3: TGTGTCAGCAGTGGTAACGCGGCCCGCACCTTC. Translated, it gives CVSSGNAARTF.

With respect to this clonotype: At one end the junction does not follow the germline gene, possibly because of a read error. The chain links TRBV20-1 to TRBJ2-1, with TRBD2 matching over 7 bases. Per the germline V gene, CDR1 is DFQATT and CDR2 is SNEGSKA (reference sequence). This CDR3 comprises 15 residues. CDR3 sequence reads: CSTRDLGGSGNDQFF. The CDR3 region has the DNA TGCAGTACTAGAGATCTCGGGGGGAGCGGCAATGATCAGTTCTTC.

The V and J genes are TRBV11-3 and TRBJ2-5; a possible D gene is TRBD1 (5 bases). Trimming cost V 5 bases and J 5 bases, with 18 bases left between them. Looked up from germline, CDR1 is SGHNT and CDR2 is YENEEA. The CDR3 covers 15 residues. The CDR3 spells CASSLVGHLGETQYF. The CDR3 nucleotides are TGTGCCAGCAGCCTCGTGGGGCATCTAGGGGAGACCCAGTACTTC.

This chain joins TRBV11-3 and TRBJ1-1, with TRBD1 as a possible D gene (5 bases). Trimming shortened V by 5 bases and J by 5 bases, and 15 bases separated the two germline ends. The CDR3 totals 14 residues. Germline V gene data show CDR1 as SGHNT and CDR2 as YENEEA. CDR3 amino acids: CASSTTRRGTEAFF. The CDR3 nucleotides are TGTGCCAGCAGCACGACCAGAAGGGGTACTGAAGCTTTCTTT.

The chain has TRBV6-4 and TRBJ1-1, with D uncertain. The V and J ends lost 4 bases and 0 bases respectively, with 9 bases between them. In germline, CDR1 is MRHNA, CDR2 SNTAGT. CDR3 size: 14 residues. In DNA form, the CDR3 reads TGTGCCAGCAGTGCCTCGGAGCTGAACACTGAAGCTTTCTTT. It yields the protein CASSASELNTEAFF.

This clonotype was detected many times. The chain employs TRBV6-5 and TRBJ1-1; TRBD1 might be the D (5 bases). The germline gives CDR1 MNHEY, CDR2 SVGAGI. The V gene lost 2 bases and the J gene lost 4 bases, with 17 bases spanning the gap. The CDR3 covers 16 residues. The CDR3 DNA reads TGTGCCAGCAGTTACGGTACAGGCAGACGCGGCACTGAAGCTTTCTTT. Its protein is CASSYGTGRRGTEAFF.

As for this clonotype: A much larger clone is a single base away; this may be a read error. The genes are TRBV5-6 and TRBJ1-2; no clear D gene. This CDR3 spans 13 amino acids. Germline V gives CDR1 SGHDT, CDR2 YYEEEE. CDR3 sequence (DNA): TGTGCCAGCATCTTGACGTCAGCTTCGGGCTACACCTTC. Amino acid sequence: CASILTSASGYTF.

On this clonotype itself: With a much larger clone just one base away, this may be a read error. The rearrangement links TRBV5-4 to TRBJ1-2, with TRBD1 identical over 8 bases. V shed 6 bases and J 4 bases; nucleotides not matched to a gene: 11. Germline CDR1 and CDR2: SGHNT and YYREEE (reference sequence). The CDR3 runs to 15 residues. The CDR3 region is CASTPRTGLAYGYTF. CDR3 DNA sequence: TGTGCCAGCACCCCTCGGACAGGGTTAGCCTATGGCTACACCTTC.

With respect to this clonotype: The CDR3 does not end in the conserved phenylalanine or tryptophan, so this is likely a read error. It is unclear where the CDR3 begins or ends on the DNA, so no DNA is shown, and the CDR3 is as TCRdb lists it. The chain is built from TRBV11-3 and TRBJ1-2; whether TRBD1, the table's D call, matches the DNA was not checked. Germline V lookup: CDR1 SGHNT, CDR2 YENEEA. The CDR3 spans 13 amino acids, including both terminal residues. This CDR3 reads CASSPDRDHGNTL.

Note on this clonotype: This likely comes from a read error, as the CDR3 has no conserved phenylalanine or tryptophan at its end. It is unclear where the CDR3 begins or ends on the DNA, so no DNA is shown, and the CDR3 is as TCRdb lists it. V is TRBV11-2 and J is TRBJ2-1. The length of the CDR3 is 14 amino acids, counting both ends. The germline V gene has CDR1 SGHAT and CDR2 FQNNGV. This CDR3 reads CASSSNGLNNELFL.

The CDR3 DNA follows: TGTGCCAGCAGTCGATACTCAAGTAACACTGAAGCTTTCTTT. It specifies CASSRYSSNTEAFF. V usage is TRBV6-6 and J usage is TRBJ1-1; D unresolved. The V gene's germline CDR1 is MNHNY and CDR2 SVGAGI (reference sequence). The ends were cut back, 5 bases at V and 2 bases at J, with 12 bases in the middle. This CDR3 has 14 residues.

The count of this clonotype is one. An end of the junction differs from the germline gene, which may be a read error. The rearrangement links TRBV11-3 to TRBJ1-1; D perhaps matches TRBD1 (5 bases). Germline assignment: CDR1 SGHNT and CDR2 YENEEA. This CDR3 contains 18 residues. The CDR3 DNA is TGTGCTAGCAGCTTAATTGGGCCGCCGGGACGGATATACATTGAAGCTTTCTTT. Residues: CASSLIGPPGRIYIEAFF.

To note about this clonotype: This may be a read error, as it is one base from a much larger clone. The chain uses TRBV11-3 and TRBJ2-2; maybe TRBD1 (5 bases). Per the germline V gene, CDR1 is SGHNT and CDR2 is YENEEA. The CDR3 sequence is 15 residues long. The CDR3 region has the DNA TGTACCAGCAGCCCTGGGATAGGGGTTACCGGGGAGCTGTTTTTT. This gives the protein CTSSPGIGVTGELFF.

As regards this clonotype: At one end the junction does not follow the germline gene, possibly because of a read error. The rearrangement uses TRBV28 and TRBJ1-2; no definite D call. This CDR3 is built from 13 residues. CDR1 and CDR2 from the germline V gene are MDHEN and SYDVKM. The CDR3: CTSSLGNSDSYTF. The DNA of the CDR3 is TGTACCAGCAGTTTAGGAAACAGCGACAGCTACACCTTC.

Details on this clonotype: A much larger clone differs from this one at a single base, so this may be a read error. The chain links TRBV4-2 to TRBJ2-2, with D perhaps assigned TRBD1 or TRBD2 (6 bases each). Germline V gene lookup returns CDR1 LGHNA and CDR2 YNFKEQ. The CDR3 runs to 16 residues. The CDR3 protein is CACSQEGGQNTGELFF. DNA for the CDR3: TGTGCCTGCAGCCAGGAGGGGGGACAGAACACCGGGGAGCTGTTTTTT.

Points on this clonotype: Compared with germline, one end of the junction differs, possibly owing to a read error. The CDR3 spells CASRLEQGNKETQYF. In nucleotides, the CDR3 is TGTGCCAGCAGATTAGAGCAGGGAAACAAAGAGACCCAGTACTTC. This sequence joins TRBV12-3 or TRBV12-4 and TRBJ2-5, with D perhaps TRBD1 (5 bases). This CDR3 spans 15 amino acids.

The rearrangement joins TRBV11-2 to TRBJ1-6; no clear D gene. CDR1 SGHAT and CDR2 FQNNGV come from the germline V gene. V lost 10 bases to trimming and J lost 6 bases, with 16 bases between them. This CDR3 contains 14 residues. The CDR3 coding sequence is TGTGCCAACTGCTTAGAAACAAGTAATTCACCCCTCCACTTT. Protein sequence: CANCLETSNSPLHF.